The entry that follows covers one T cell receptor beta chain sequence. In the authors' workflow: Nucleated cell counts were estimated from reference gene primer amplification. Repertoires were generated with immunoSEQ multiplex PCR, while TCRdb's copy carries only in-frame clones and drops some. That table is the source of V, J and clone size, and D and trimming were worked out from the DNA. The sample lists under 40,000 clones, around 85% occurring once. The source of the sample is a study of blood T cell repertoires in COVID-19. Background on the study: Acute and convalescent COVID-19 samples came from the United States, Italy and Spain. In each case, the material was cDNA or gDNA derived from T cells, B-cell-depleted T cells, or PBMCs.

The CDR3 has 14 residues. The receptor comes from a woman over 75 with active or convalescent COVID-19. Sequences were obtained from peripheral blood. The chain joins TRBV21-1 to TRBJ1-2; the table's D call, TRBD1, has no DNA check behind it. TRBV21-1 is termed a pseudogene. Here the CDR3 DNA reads TGTGCCAGCGGACCTGGACAGGGGAACTATGGCTACACCTTC. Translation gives CASGPGQGNYGYTF.